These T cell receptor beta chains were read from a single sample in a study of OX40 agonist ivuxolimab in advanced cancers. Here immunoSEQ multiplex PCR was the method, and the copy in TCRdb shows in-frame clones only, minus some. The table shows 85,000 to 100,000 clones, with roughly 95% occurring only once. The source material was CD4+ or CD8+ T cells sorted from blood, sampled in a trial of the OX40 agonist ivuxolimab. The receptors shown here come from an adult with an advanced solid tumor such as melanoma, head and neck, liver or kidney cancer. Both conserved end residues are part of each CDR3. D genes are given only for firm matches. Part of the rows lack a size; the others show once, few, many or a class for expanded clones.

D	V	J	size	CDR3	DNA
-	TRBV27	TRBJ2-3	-	CASSQYTDTQYF	TGTGCCAGCAGTCAATACACAGATACGCAGTATTTT
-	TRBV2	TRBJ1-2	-	CASSDRGNYGYTF	TGTGCCAGCAGTGATAGGGGGAACTATGGCTACACCTTC
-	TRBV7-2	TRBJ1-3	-	CASSEGWSGNTIYF	TGTGCCAGCAGCGAAGGGTGGTCTGGAAACACCATATATTTT
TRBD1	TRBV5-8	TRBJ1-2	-	CASSLVTLDRGLRGYTF	TGTGCCAGCAGCTTGGTCACACTTGACAGGGGGTTGCGTGGCTACACCTTC
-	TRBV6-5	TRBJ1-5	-	CASSPNKSNQPQHF	TGTGCCAGCAGCCCTAACAAGAGCAATCAGCCCCAGCATTTT
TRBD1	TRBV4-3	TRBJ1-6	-	CASSQNRGILYSPLHF	TGCGCCAGCAGCCAAAACAGGGGGATTTTGTATTCACCCCTCCACTTT
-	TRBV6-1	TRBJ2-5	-	CASSELPPETQYF	TGTGCCAGCAGTGAACTACCCCCAGAGACCCAGTACTTC
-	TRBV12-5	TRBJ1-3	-	CASGGVLWDTIYF	TGTGCTAGTGGTGGGGTTCTGTGGGACACCATATATTTT
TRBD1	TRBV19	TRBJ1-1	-	CASSKTGRTEAFF	TGTGCCAGTAGTAAGACAGGGAGGACTGAAGCTTTCTTT
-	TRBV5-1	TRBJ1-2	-	CASSLTLRTEERGYTF	TGCGCCAGCAGCTTAACGCTAAGGACAGAAGAGAGAGGCTACACCTTC
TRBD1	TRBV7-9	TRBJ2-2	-	CASSSWTGGFNTGELFF	TGTGCCAGCAGCTCTTGGACAGGGGGCTTCAACACCGGGGAGCTGTTTTTT
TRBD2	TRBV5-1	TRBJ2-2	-	CASSQRTSGTNTGELFF	TGCGCCAGCAGCCAACGGACTAGCGGGACGAACACCGGGGAGCTGTTTTTT
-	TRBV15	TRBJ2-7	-	CATSRDSYYEQYF	TGTGCCACCAGCAGGGACAGCTACTACGAGCAGTACTTC
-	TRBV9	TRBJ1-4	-	CASSGGHGNEKLFF	TGTGCCAGCAGCGGGGGACACGGGAATGAAAAACTGTTTTTT
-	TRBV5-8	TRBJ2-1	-	CASSENEQFF	TGTGCCAGCAGCGAAAACGAGCAGTTCTTC
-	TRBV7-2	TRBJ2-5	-	CASSLWPGAGRAQYF	TGTGCCAGCAGCTTATGGCCGGGGGCTGGTAGGGCCCAGTACTTC
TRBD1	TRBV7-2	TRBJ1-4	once	CASARQGAEKLFF	TGTGCCAGCGCCAGGCAGGGGGCTGAAAAACTGTTTTTT
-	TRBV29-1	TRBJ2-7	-	CSVEDSYEQYF	TGCAGCGTTGAGGACTCCTACGAGCAGTACTTC
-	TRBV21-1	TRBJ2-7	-	CASSRTAPSYEQYF	TGTGCCAGCAGCCGGACGGCCCCCTCCTACGAGCAGTACTTC
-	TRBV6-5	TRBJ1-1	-	CASSLQGSAFF	TGTGCCAGCAGCCTTCAGGGGAGTGCTTTCTTT
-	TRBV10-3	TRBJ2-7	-	CAISEYNYEQYF	TGTGCCATCAGTGAATATAACTACGAGCAGTACTTC
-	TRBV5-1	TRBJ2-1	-	CASSLDSVYNEQFF	TGCGCCAGCAGCTTGGATAGCGTCTACAATGAGCAGTTCTTC
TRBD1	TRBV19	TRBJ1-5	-	CASSGRGRNQPQHF	TGTGCCAGTAGTGGCAGGGGGCGCAATCAGCCCCAGCATTTT
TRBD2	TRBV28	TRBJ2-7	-	CASSSPSGRSYEQYF	TGTGCCAGCAGTTCCCCTAGCGGGCGCTCCTACGAGCAGTACTTC
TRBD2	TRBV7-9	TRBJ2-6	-	CASSPWTSGGATNVLTF	TGTGCCAGCAGCCCTTGGACTAGCGGGGGGGCCACCAACGTCCTGACTTTC
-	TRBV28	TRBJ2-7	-	CASTLPGGRTYEQYF	TGTGCCAGCACCCTACCGGGGGGCCGAACCTACGAGCAGTACTTC
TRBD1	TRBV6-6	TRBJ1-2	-	CASSPPGTVDGYTF	TGTGCCAGCAGTCCACCCGGGACAGTTGATGGCTACACCTTC
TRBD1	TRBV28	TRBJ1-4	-	CASSQPGQLNEKLFF	TGTGCCAGCAGCCAGCCGGGACAGCTTAATGAAAAACTGTTTTTT
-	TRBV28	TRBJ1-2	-	CASSLGDYGYTF	TGTGCCAGCAGTTTGGGTGACTATGGCTACACCTTC
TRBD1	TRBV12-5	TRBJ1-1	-	CASGLSPGQGARNTEAFF	TGTGCTAGTGGTTTGTCCCCGGGACAGGGGGCTCGGAACACTGAAGCTTTCTTT
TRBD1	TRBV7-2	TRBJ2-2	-	CASSLGGTANTGELFF	TGTGCCAGCAGCTTAGGGGGGACAGCAAACACCGGGGAGCTGTTTTTT
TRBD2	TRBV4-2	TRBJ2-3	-	CASSQAGLAGLGTDTQYF	TGTGCCAGCAGCCAAGCCGGACTAGCGGGACTGGGTACAGATACGCAGTATTTT
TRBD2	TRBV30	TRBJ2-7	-	CAWSVRLAGVSF	TGTGCCTGGAGTGTACGGCTAGCGGGAGTGTCCTTC
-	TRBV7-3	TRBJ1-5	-	CASSSPDQPQHF	TGTGCCAGCAGCTCCCCCGATCAGCCCCAGCATTTT
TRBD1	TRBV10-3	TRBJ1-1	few	CAHSGTGMTEAFF	TGTGCCCATTCTGGGACAGGGATGACTGAAGCTTTCTTT
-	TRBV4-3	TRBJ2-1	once	CASSQDRRTDKQFF	TGCGCCAGCAGCCAAGATCGTAGAACTGATAAGCAGTTCTTC
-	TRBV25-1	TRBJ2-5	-	CASSESGRGRETQYF	TGTGCCAGCAGTGAATCGGGACGGGGACGGGAGACCCAGTACTTC
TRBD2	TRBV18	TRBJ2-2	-	CASSPLAGVGELFF	TGTGCCAGCTCACCCCTAGCGGGAGTTGGGGAGCTGTTTTTT
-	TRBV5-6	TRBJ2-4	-	CASSEPGPLAKNIQYF	TGTGCCAGCAGCGAACCAGGCCCCCTAGCCAAAAACATTCAGTACTTC
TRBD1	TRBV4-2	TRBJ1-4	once	CASSQYRGRDEKLFF	TGTGCCAGCAGCCAATACAGGGGGCGGGATGAAAAACTGTTTTTT
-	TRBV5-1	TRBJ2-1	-	CASSLGRGWAGDGNEQFF	TGCGCCAGCAGCTTGGGCAGGGGCTGGGCGGGAGATGGCAATGAGCAGTTCTTC
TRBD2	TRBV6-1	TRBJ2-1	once	CASRAGGVYNEQFF	TGTGCCAGCAGGGCTGGGGGGGTATACAATGAGCAGTTCTTC
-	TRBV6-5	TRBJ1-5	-	CASSYRAQANQPQHF	TGTGCCAGCAGTTACAGGGCACAGGCCAATCAGCCCCAGCATTTT
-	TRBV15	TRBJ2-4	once	CATSNGGGVKNIQYF	TGTGCCACCAGTAACGGAGGAGGAGTCAAAAACATTCAGTACTTC
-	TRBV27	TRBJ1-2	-	CASSYRRGAYGYTF	TGTGCCAGCAGTTATCGTCGGGGAGCTTATGGCTACACCTTC
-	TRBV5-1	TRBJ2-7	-	CASSLAPRGRSYEQYF	TGCGCCAGCAGCTTGGCCCCGAGAGGGCGATCCTACGAGCAGTACTTC
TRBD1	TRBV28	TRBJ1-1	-	CASSLSGQGLAEAFF	TGTGCCAGCAGTTTATCTGGACAGGGACTTGCTGAAGCTTTCTTT
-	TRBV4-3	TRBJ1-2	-	CASSQGRGEGGYTF	TGCGCCAGCAGCCAAGGAAGAGGGGAGGGGGGCTACACCTTC
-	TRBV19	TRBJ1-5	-	CASSIRQNQPQHF	TGTGCCAGTAGTATACGCCAGAATCAGCCCCAGCATTTT
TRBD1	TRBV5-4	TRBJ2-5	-	CASSPEGQGLETQYF	TGTGCCAGCAGCCCTGAGGGACAGGGGCTAGAGACCCAGTACTTC
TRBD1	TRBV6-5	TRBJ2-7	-	CASSYSKGARDEQYF	TGTGCCAGCAGTTACTCGAAGGGGGCGCGGGACGAGCAGTACTTC
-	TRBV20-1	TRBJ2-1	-	CSASGSGEQFF	TGCAGTGCTAGCGGAAGCGGGGAGCAGTTCTTC
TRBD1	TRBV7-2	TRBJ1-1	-	CASSSDRVVTEAFF	TGTGCCAGCAGCTCCGACAGGGTTGTGACTGAAGCTTTCTTT
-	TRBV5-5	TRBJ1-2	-	CASSFPRGYTF	TGTGCCAGCAGCTTCCCGCGGGGCTACACCTTC
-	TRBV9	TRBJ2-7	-	CASSAAPDGAYEQYF	TGTGCCAGCAGCGCGGCCCCGGACGGCGCCTACGAGCAGTACTTC
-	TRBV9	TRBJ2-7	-	CASSVEGSSSYEQYF	TGTGCCAGCAGCGTAGAGGGCAGCAGCTCCTACGAGCAGTACTTC
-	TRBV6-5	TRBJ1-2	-	CASSPWDTPNYGYTF	TGTGCCAGCAGTCCCTGGGACACACCTAACTATGGCTACACCTTC